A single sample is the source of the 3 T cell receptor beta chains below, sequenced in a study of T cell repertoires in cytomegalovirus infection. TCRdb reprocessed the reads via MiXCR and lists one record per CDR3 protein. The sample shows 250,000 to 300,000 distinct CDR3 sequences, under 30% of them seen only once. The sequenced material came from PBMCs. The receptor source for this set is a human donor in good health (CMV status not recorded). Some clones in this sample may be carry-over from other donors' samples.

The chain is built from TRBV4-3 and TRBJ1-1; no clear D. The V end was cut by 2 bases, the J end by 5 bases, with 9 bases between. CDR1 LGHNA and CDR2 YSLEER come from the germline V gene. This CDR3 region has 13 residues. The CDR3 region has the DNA TGCGCCAGCAGCCAAACGGGTCGAACTGAAGCTTTCTTT. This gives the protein CASSQTGRTEAFF.

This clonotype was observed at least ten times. The CDR3 sequence is CASSLAGGSGETQYF. Written as DNA, the CDR3 is TGTGCCAGCAGCTTAGCCGGGGGAAGTGGAGAGACCCAGTACTTC. J is TRBJ2-5 and V is TRBV7-2, with TRBD2 as a possible D gene (6 bases). From germline, CDR1 is SGHTA and CDR2 FQGNSA. Trimming took 0 bases from V and 4 from J, leaving 12 bases between them. CDR3 length: 15 residues.

CDR3 in amino acids: CSARVRGRGNEQFF. The CDR3 DNA sequence: TGCAGTGCTAGAGTCAGGGGGCGCGGAAATGAGCAGTTCTTC. V is TRBV20-1 and J is TRBJ2-1; 8 bases match TRBD1. After removal of 1 base from V and 7 bases from J, the junction contained 6 bases not matched to a gene. Per germline, CDR1 DFQATT and CDR2 SNEGSKA (reference sequence). This CDR3 is 14 amino acids long.